This is a list of T cell receptor beta chains from one sample in a study of T cell responses to AZD1222 COVID-19 vaccine. Produced via immunoSEQ multiplex PCR; TCRdb's table is partial and in-frame only. This sample has about 120,000 clones, with about nine tenths found just once. The source material was peripheral blood, sampled on day 0 of AZD1222 vaccination. These receptors came from an adult in good health. Each CDR3 is given with its conserved first and last residue. Each record gives: CDR3 length, clone size, V gene, J gene, D gene, CDR3 protein, CDR3 DNA. The D gene is left open where the match is weak. A row's size may be missing; if present it is once, few, many or a size class.

CDR3 length: 13
clone size: .
V gene: TRBV15
J gene: TRBJ1-5
D gene: .
CDR3 protein: CATSRDQGSLLGF
CDR3 DNA: TGTGCCACCAGCAGAGATCAAGGCAGCCTACTAGGTTTT

CDR3 length: 12
clone size: .
V gene: TRBV12-3/TRBV12-4
J gene: TRBJ2-1
D gene: .
CDR3 protein: CASSQRVNEQFF
CDR3 DNA: TGTGCCAGCAGCCAACGGGTCAATGAGCAGTTCTTC

CDR3 length: 11
clone size: .
V gene: TRBV29-1
J gene: TRBJ1-1
D gene: TRBD1
CDR3 protein: CSVAVLGQLDF
CDR3 DNA: TGCAGCGTCGCTGTTCTGGGACAGCTAGACTTT

CDR3 length: 13
clone size: .
V gene: TRBV30
J gene: TRBJ1-6
D gene: .
CDR3 protein: CAWRGSYNSPLHF
CDR3 DNA: TGTGCCTGGAGGGGCTCCTATAATTCACCCCTCCACTTT

CDR3 length: 13
clone size: once
V gene: TRBV29-1
J gene: TRBJ2-1
D gene: .
CDR3 protein: CSVSEGVYNEQFF
CDR3 DNA: TGCAGCGTTAGTGAGGGGGTCTACAATGAGCAGTTCTTC

CDR3 length: 15
clone size: .
V gene: TRBV27
J gene: TRBJ2-3
D gene: .
CDR3 protein: CASNPGTGTGDTQYF
CDR3 DNA: TGTGCCAGCAATCCCGGGACGGGCACGGGAGATACGCAGTATTTT

CDR3 length: 13
clone size: .
V gene: TRBV30
J gene: TRBJ2-7
D gene: .
CDR3 protein: CAGRDRYSYEQYF
CDR3 DNA: TGTGCCGGCCGGGACCGTTACTCCTACGAGCAGTACTTC

CDR3 length: 12
clone size: .
V gene: TRBV6-1
J gene: TRBJ2-2
D gene: TRBD2
CDR3 protein: CASSEGGVQLFF
CDR3 DNA: TGTGCCAGCAGTGAGGGAGGGGTCCAGCTGTTTTTT

CDR3 length: 18
clone size: .
V gene: TRBV4-2
J gene: TRBJ2-7
D gene: TRBD2
CDR3 protein: CASSQDLPRLAASYEQYF
CDR3 DNA: TGTGCCAGCAGCCAAGATCTTCCCAGACTAGCGGCCTCCTACGAGCAGTACTTC

CDR3 length: 13
clone size: .
V gene: TRBV30
J gene: TRBJ1-2
D gene: TRBD1
CDR3 protein: CAWSWDRRHGYTF
CDR3 DNA: TGTGCCTGGTCATGGGACAGGCGCCATGGCTACACCTTC

CDR3 length: 12
clone size: .
V gene: TRBV6-5
J gene: TRBJ2-5
D gene: .
CDR3 protein: CASLSEGETQYF
CDR3 DNA: TGTGCCAGCCTCAGCGAAGGGGAGACCCAGTACTTC

CDR3 length: 18
clone size: .
V gene: TRBV19
J gene: TRBJ1-2
D gene: .
CDR3 protein: CASSTAAGRHRLDYGYTF
CDR3 DNA: TGTGCCAGTAGCACCGCCGCCGGGAGGCATCGATTAGACTATGGCTACACCTTC

CDR3 length: 11
clone size: .
V gene: TRBV5-8
J gene: TRBJ1-6
D gene: .
CDR3 protein: CASSFGSPLHF
CDR3 DNA: TGTGCCAGCAGCTTTGGCTCACCCCTCCACTTT

CDR3 length: 11
clone size: few
V gene: TRBV28
J gene: TRBJ1-1
D gene: .
CDR3 protein: CASRMNTEAFF
CDR3 DNA: TGTGCCAGCAGAATGAACACTGAAGCTTTCTTT

CDR3 length: 14
clone size: .
V gene: TRBV6-5
J gene: TRBJ2-3
D gene: .
CDR3 protein: CASRGGAGTDTQYF
CDR3 DNA: TGTGCCAGCAGGGGGGGGGCGGGCACAGATACGCAGTATTTT

CDR3 length: 13
clone size: .
V gene: TRBV12-3/TRBV12-4
J gene: TRBJ1-2
D gene: TRBD1
CDR3 protein: CATWDRTNYGYTF
CDR3 DNA: TGTGCCACCTGGGACAGGACTAACTATGGCTACACCTTC

CDR3 length: 15
clone size: .
V gene: TRBV28
J gene: TRBJ1-1
D gene: .
CDR3 protein: CASSAESPTRTEAFF
CDR3 DNA: TGTGCCAGCAGCGCTGAAAGCCCGACGAGGACTGAAGCTTTCTTT

CDR3 length: 13
clone size: .
V gene: TRBV10-2
J gene: TRBJ1-1
D gene: .
CDR3 protein: CASRSSGSAEAFF
CDR3 DNA: TGCGCCAGCAGGAGTTCAGGGTCCGCTGAAGCTTTCTTT

CDR3 length: 14
clone size: .
V gene: TRBV15
J gene: TRBJ2-3
D gene: TRBD2
CDR3 protein: CATSRRGAGDTQYF
CDR3 DNA: TGTGCCACCAGCAGGCGGGGGGCAGGAGATACGCAGTATTTT

CDR3 length: 15
clone size: .
V gene: TRBV15
J gene: TRBJ1-1
D gene: TRBD1
CDR3 protein: CATSTTGGSGTEAFF
CDR3 DNA: TGTGCCACCAGCACCACAGGGGGCTCTGGAACTGAAGCTTTCTTT